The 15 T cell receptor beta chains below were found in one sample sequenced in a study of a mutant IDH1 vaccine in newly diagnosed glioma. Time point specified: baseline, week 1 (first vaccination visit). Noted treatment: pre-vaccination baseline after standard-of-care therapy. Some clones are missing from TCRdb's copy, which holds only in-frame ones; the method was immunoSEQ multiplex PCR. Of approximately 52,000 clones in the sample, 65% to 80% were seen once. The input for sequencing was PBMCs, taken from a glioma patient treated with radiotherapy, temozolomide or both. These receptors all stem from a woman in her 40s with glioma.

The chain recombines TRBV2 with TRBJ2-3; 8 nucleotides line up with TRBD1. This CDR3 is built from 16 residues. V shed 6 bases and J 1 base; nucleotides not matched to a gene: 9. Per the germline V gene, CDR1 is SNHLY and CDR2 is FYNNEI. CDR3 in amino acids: CASSPWQGAGTDTQYF. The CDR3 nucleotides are TGTGCCAGCAGCCCCTGGCAGGGGGCCGGCACAGATACGCAGTATTTT. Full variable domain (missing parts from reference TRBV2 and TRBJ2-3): EPEVTQTPSHQVTQMGQEVILRCVPISNHLYFYWYRQILGQKVEFLVSFYNNEISEKSEIFDDQFSVERPDGSNFTLKIRSTKLEDSAMYFCASSPWQGAGTDTQYFGPGTRLTVL.

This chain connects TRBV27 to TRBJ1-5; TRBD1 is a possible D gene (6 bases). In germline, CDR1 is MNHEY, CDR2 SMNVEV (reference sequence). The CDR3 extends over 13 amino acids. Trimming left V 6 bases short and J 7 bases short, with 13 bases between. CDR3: CASSDGGHQPQHF. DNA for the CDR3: TGTGCCAGCAGCGATGGGGGGCACCAGCCCCAGCATTTT.

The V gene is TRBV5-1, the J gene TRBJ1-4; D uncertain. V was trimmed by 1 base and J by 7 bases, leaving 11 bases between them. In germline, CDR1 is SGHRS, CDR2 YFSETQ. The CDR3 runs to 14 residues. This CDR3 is CASSLKGSSEKLFF. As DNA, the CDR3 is TGCGCCAGCAGCTTGAAGGGTAGTAGTGAAAAACTGTTTTTT.

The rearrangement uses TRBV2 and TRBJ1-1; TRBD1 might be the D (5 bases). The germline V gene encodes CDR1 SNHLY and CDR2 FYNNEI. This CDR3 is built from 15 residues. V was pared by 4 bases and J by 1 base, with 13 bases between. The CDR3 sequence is CASSGQGSRNTEAFF. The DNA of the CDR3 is TGTGCCAGCAGTGGTCAGGGCAGCCGGAACACTGAAGCTTTCTTT.

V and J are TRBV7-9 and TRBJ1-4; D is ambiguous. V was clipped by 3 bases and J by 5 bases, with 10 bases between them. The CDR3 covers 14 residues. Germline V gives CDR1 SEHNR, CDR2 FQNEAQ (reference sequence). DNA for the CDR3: TGTGCCAGCAGCTTCCAGAGCGAAAATGAAAAACTGTTTTTT. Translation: CASSFQSENEKLFF.

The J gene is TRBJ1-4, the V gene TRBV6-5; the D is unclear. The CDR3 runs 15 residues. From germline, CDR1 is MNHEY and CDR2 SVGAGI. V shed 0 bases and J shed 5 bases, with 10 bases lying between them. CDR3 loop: CASSYSFQTNEKLFF. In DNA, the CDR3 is TGTGCCAGCAGTTACTCATTCCAGACGAATGAAAAACTGTTTTTT.

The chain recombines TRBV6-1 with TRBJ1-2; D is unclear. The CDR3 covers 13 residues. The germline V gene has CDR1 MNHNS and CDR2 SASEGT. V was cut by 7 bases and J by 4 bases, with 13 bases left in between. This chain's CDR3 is CASKVGSLYGYTF. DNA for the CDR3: TGTGCCAGCAAGGTTGGGAGCCTCTATGGCTACACCTTC.

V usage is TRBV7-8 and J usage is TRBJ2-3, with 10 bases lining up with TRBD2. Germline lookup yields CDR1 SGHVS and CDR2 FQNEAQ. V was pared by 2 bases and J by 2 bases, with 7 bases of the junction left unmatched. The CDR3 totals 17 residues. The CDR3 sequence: CASSLPGLAEFTDTQYF. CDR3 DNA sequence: TGTGCCAGCAGCTTACCCGGACTAGCGGAGTTCACAGATACGCAGTATTTT.

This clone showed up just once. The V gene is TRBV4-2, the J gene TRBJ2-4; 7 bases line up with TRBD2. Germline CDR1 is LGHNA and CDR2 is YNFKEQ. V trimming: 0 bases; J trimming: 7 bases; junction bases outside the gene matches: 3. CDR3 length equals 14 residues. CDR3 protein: CASSQDGSGNIQYF. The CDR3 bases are TGTGCCAGCAGCCAAGATGGTAGCGGGAACATTCAGTACTTC.

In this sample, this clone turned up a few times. The CDR3 nucleotides read TGTGCCAGCAGCTCTGGGGGGGACAGGGGGCCCTATGGCTACACCTTC. This translates into CASSSGGDRGPYGYTF. The J gene is TRBJ1-2, the V gene TRBV13; 12 bases map to TRBD1. The CDR3 is 16 residues long. With V trimmed by 4 bases and J by 4 bases, 7 bases remained unmatched. Germline V gene lookup returns CDR1 PRHDT and CDR2 FYEKMQ (reference sequence).

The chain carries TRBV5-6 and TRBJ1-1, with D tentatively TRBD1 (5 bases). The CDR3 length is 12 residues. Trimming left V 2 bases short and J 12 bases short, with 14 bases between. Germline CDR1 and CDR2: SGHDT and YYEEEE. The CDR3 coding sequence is TGTGCCAGCAGCTTATCAGCAGGGAGGTCTTTCTTT. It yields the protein CASSLSAGRSFF.

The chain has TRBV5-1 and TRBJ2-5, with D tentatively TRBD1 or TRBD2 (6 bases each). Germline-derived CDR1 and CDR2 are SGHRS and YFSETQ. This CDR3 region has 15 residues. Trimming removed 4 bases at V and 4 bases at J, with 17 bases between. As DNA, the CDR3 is TGCGCCAGCAGCCGGGGGCCAGGGGCAGGAGAGACCCAGTACTTC. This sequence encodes CASSRGPGAGETQYF.

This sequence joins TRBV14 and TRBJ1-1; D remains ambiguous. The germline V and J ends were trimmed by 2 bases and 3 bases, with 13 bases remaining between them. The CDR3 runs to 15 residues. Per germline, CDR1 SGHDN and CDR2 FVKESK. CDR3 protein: CASSQTTGRYTEAFF. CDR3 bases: TGTGCCAGCAGCCAAACTACCGGGCGGTACACTGAAGCTTTCTTT.

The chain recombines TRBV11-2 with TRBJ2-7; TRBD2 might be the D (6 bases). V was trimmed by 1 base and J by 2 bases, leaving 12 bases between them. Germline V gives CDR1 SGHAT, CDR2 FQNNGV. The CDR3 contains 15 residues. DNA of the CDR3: TGTGCCAGCAGCTTAGTGCGCGCGGGAACCTACGAGCAGTACTTC. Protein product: CASSLVRAGTYEQYF.

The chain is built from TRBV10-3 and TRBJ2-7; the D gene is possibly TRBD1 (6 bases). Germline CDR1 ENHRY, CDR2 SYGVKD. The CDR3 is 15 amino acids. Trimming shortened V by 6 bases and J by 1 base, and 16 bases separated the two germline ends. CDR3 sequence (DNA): TGTGCCATCAGGGAGGACAGCAAGCCGTCCTACGAGCAGTACTTC. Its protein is CAIREDSKPSYEQYF.